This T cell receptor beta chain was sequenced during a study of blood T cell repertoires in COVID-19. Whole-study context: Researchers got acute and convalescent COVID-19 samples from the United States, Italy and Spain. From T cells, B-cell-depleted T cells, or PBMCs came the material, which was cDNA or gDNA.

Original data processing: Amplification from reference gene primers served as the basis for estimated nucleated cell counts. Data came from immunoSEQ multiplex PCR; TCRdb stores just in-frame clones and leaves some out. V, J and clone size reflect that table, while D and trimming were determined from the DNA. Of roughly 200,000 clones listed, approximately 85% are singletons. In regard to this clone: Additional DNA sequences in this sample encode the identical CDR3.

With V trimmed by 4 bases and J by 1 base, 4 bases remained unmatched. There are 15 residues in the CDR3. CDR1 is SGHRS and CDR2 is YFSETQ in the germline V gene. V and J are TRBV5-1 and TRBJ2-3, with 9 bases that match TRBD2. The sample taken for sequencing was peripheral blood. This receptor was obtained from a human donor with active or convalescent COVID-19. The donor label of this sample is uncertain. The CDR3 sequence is CASSPRGGGTDTQYF. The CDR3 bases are TGCGCCAGCAGCCCGCGGGGGGGAGGCACAGATACGCAGTATTTT.